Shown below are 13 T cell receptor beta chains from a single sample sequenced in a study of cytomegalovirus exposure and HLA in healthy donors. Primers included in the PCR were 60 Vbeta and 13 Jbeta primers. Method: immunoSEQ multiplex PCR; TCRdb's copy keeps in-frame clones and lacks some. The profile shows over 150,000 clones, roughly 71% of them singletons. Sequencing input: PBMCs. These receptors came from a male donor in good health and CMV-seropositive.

The CDR3 nucleotides are TGTGCCAGCAGCTTAGCAGGGAATCAGCCCCAGCATTTT. Amino acid sequence: CASSLAGNQPQHF. The gene calls are TRBV5-4 and TRBJ1-5; perhaps TRBD1 as D (5 bases). CDR3 size: 13 residues. V gave up 2 bases and J gave up 4 bases, with 7 bases separating them. CDR1 is SGHNT, CDR2 YYREEE, per germline (reference sequence).

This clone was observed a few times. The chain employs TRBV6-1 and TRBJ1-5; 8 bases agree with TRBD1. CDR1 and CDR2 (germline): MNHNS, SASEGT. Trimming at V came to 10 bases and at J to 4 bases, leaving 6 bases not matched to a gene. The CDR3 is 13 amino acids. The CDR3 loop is CATGQGPNQPQHF. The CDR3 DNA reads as TGTGCCACTGGACAGGGACCTAATCAGCCCCAGCATTTT.

CDR3 nucleotides: TGTGCCAGCAGTGCCGTGACAGGGTCGCCCTACAATGAGCAGTTCTTC. This gives the protein CASSAVTGSPYNEQFF. The chain combines TRBV28 with TRBJ2-1; 7 bases match TRBD1. Looked up from germline, CDR1 is MDHEN and CDR2 is SYDVKM. V was pared by 5 bases and J by 2 bases, with 9 bases of the junction left unmatched. The CDR3 length is 16 residues.

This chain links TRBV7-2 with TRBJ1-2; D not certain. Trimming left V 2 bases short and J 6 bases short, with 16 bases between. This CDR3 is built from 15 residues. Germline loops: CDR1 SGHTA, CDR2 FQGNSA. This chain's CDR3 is CASSLTGRNRDGYTF. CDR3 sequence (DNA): TGTGCCAGCAGCTTAACGGGTAGGAACCGGGATGGCTACACCTTC.

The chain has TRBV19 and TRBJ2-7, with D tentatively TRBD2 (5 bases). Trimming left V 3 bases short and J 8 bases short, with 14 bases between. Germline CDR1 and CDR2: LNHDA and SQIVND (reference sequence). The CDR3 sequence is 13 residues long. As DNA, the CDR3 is TGTGCCAGTAGTATTTCCGACCCGGGGAAGCAGTACTTC. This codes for CASSISDPGKQYF.

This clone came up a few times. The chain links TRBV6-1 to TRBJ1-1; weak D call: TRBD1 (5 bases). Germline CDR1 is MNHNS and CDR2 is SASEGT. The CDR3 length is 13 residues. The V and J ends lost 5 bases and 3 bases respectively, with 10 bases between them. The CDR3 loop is CASSPDSYTEAFF. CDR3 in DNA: TGTGCCAGCAGTCCCGACAGCTACACTGAAGCTTTCTTT.

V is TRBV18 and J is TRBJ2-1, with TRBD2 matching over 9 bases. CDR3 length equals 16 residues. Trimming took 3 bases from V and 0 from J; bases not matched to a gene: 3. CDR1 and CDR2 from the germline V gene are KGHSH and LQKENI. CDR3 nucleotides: TGTGCCAGCTCACCGGGTAGCGGGGGCTCCTACAATGAGCAGTTCTTC. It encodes CASSPGSGGSYNEQFF.

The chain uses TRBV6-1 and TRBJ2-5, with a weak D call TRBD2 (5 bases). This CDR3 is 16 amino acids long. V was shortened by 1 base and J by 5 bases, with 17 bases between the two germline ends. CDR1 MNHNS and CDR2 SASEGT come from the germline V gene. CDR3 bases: TGTGCCAGCAGTGAAGGTGAGGGCTCAGAGTGGGAGACCCAGTACTTC. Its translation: CASSEGEGSEWETQYF.

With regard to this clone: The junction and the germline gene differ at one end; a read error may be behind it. The CDR3 sequence is CAWSVGGPGDTIYF. Here the CDR3 DNA reads TGTGCCTGGAGTGTAGGGGGACCTGGAGACACCATATATTTT. The chain couples TRBV30 to TRBJ1-3; D possibly corresponds to TRBD1 (6 bases). CDR1 is GTSNPN, CDR2 SVGIG, per germline (reference sequence). The CDR3 has 14 amino acids.

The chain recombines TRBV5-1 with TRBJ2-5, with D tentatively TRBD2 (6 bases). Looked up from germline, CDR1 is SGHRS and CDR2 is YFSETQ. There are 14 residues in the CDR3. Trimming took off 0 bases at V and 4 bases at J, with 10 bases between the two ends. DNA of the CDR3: TGCGCCAGCAGCTTGGGACTAGAGGGAGAGACCCAGTACTTC. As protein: CASSLGLEGETQYF.

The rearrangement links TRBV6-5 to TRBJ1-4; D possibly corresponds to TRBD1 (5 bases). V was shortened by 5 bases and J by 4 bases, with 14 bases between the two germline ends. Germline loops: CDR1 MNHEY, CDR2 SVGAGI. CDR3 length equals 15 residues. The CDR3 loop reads CASSPRGGFNEKLFF. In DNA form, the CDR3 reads TGTGCCAGCAGTCCACGGGGGGGGTTTAATGAAAAACTGTTTTTT.

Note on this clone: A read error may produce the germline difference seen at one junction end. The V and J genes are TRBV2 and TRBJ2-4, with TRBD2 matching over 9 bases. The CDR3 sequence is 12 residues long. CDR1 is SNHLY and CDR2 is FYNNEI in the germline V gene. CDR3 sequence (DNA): TGTGCCAGCAGCCCTCTAGCGGGGTCCTTAGCCTTC. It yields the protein CASSPLAGSLAF.

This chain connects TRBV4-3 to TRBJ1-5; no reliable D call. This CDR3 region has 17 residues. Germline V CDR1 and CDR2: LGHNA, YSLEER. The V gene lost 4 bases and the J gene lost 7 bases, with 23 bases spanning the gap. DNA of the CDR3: TGCGCCAGCAGCCCCCGGGCTAGTAGGGAGGAAAGGCAGCCCCAGCATTTT. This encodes CASSPRASREERQPQHF.